Below, 12 T cell receptor beta chains from the same sample are listed, as sequenced in a study of neoadjuvant anti-PD-1 for oral cavity cancer. Time point: after neoadjuvant nivolumab, at surgical resection. Libraries were prepared by immunoSEQ multiplex PCR; TCRdb keeps only in-frame clonotypes and omits some of them. The sample lists around 68,000 clones, about nine tenths seen once, with 2.5% to 3% in the top ten. The sequenced sample was PBMCs, obtained after nivolumab (anti-PD-1) treatment. The receptors were sampled from a person between 40 and 85 years old with oral cavity squamous cell carcinoma.

This chain uses TRBV11-1 with TRBJ2-3; no clear D. The ends were cut back, 2 bases at V and 1 base at J, with 4 bases in the middle. This CDR3 is 13 amino acids long. Germline values: CDR1 SGHAT, CDR2 FQDESV (reference sequence). As DNA, the CDR3 is TGTGCCAGCAGCTTATCGGGCACAGATACGCAGTATTTT. This codes for CASSLSGTDTQYF.

The chain couples TRBV7-9 to TRBJ1-6; no clear D. CDR3 size: 12 residues. The germline gives CDR1 SEHNR, CDR2 FQNEAQ (reference sequence). Trimming cost V 5 bases and J 8 bases, with 7 bases left between them. The DNA of the CDR3 is TGTGCCAGCAGCCTCAATGATTCACCCCTCCACTTT. It yields the protein CASSLNDSPLHF.

The chain combines TRBV4-1 with TRBJ1-6, with 8 bases identical to TRBD1. The CDR3 covers 17 residues. From germline, CDR1 is MGHRA and CDR2 YSYEKL. V shed 1 base and J 6 bases; nucleotides not matched to a gene: 8. CDR3 in DNA: TGCGCCAGCAGCCAAGCCCCAGGGGGCGCGTTTAATTCACCCCTCCACTTT. Translation: CASSQAPGGAFNSPLHF.

The chain is built from TRBV5-1 and TRBJ2-4; 9 bases are a match to TRBD1. The length of the CDR3 is 14 residues. V was pared by 4 bases and J by 8 bases, with 7 bases of the junction left unmatched. CDR1 and CDR2 (germline): SGHRS, YFSETQ. The CDR3 DNA sequence: TGCGCCAGCAGCCCTGGACAGGGGCAGTACATTCAGTACTTC. Encoded protein: CASSPGQGQYIQYF.

In its sample, this clone was seen a few times. The chain recombines TRBV5-1 with TRBJ1-1; TRBD1 matches 10 bases. The CDR3 is 16 residues long. Germline CDR1 is SGHRS and CDR2 is YFSETQ. V lost 4 bases and J lost 4; bases outside the gene matches: 10. This CDR3 is CASSPGTGARGTEAFF. The CDR3 DNA is TGCGCCAGCAGCCCTGGGACAGGGGCGAGGGGCACTGAAGCTTTCTTT.

The chain recombines TRBV19 with TRBJ1-5, with D maybe TRBD1 (5 bases). The V and J ends lost 3 bases and 0 bases respectively, with 9 bases between them. CDR3 length: 15 residues. Germline CDR1 is LNHDA and CDR2 is SQIVND (reference sequence). The CDR3 nucleotides read TGTGCCAGTAGTATGGGGCTGTATAGCAATCAGCCCCAGCATTTT. The encoded protein is CASSMGLYSNQPQHF. Supplemented by reference TRBV19 and TRBJ1-5, the full variable domain reads DGGITQSPKYLFRKEGQNVTLSCEQNLNHDAMYWYRQDPGQGLRLIYYSQIVNDFQKGDIAEGYSVSREKKESFPLTVTSAQKNPTAFYLCASSMGLYSNQPQHFGDGTRLSIL.

This chain's CDR3 is CASSERANYGYTF. The CDR3 coding sequence is TGTGCCAGCAGCGAAAGAGCTAACTATGGCTACACCTTC. This chain links TRBV6-5 with TRBJ1-2; D not resolved. Germline CDR1 reads MNHEY; CDR2 reads SVGAGI. This CDR3 contains 13 residues. V was trimmed by 6 bases and J by 0 bases, leaving 8 bases between them.

V usage is TRBV5-4 and J usage is TRBJ1-2; 7 nucleotides match TRBD1. Looked up from germline, CDR1 is SGHNT and CDR2 is YYREEE (reference sequence). The CDR3 totals 12 residues. V dropped 3 bases and J dropped 5; count of bases not matched to a gene: 1. The chain's CDR3 is CASSSTGYGYTF. In nucleotides, the CDR3 is TGTGCCAGCAGCTCGACAGGGTATGGCTACACCTTC.

This clone was detected a few times. The chain links TRBV5-8 to TRBJ1-5, with D unclear. The CDR3 sequence is 17 residues long. V lost 6 bases to trimming and J lost 4 bases, with 23 bases between them. Per germline, CDR1 SGHTS and CDR2 YDEGEE. CDR3 sequence (DNA): TGTGCCAGCACCAGCGGGCTTCTACTAAGGGTGAATCAGCCCCAGCATTTT. It is translated as CASTSGLLLRVNQPQHF.

This chain connects TRBV10-1 to TRBJ2-3; D call uncertain. This CDR3 region has 15 residues. Trimming cost V 6 bases and J 0 bases, with 13 bases left between them. Germline V gene lookup returns CDR1 WNHNN and CDR2 SYGVQD (reference sequence). CDR3 amino acids: CASSEKQTSTDTQYF. DNA for the CDR3: TGCGCCAGCAGCGAGAAACAAACTAGCACAGATACGCAGTATTTT.

The chain carries TRBV5-4 and TRBJ1-1, with D unclear. The germline V and J ends were trimmed by 0 bases and 1 base, with 13 bases remaining between them. Germline values: CDR1 SGHNT, CDR2 YYREEE (reference sequence). CDR3 length equals 16 residues. The CDR3 sequence is CASSLELLAGNTEAFF. CDR3 bases: TGTGCCAGCAGCTTGGAGCTGTTGGCAGGGAACACTGAAGCTTTCTTT. Variable domain in full (rest from reference TRBV5-4 and TRBJ1-1): ETGVTQSPTHLIKTRGQQVTLRCSSQSGHNTVSWYQQALGQGPQFIFQYYREEENGRGNFPPRFSGLQFPNYSSELNVNALELDDSALYLCASSLELLAGNTEAFFGQGTRLTVV.

The chain uses TRBV19 and TRBJ2-2; D is uncertain. V shed 3 bases and J shed 0 bases, with 14 bases lying between them. This CDR3 comprises 17 residues. Germline CDR1 reads LNHDA; CDR2 reads SQIVND (reference sequence). CDR3 DNA sequence: TGTGCCAGTAGTATGATTGAGGCGGATACGAACACCGGGGAGCTGTTTTTT. It codes for CASSMIEADTNTGELFF.